The next 29 T cell receptor beta chains were all read from a single sample in a study of beta chain features in type 1 diabetes listed by TCRdb under 2018. What the study reported, not specific to this receptor: A moderate but significant shortening of TCRB CDR3 length was observed in type 1 diabetes patients in all four CD4+ subsets.

These receptors have no identified antigens. The receptor library was made with the immunoSEQ multiplex PCR assay. The High Capacity cDNA Reverse Transcription Kit was used to reverse transcribe all of the isolated RNA, meaning that expressed TCRB transcripts were what got sequenced. Not all clones reach the TCRdb copy of this immuneACCESS table, which keeps in-frame sequences only. Checked studies attribute under half of the gap to unresolved V genes and leave the rest unexplained. This sample lists about 740,000 clones; about an eighth were detected once. Approximately 0.02% of the sample belongs to the ten largest clones. The sample comprised naive CD4+ T cells from blood. Taken with the paper, the label for cell subset or site translates to: true naive CD4+ T cells. The receptors were gathered from a man in his late teens or twenties with type 1 diabetes.

The chain is built from TRBV10-3 and TRBJ2-7; TRBD2 matches 11 bases. The CDR3 spans 16 residues. Germline CDR1 ENHRY, CDR2 SYGVKD. The ends lost 4 bases at V and 6 bases at J; junction bases unmatched: 11. CDR3 DNA: TGTGCCATCAGTGGACCGACTAGCGGGGCCCCCGGCGAGCAGTACTTC. As protein: CAISGPTSGAPGEQYF.

V gene TRBV10-3 combines with J gene TRBJ1-2; D unresolved. The germline V gene has CDR1 ENHRY and CDR2 SYGVKD. This CDR3 has 12 residues. The V end was cut by 4 bases, the J end by 8 bases, with 11 bases between. Written as DNA, the CDR3 is TGTGCCATCAGTGGGGTCGATCAGGGCTACACCTTC. This translates into CAISGVDQGYTF.

J is TRBJ2-3 and V is TRBV30; 7 bases align to TRBD1. Per the germline V gene, CDR1 is GTSNPN and CDR2 is SVGIG (reference sequence). Trimming removed 2 bases from V and 3 bases from J; junction bases left unmatched: 20. The CDR3 runs to 19 residues. CDR3 coding DNA: TGTGCCTGGAGTACACCTTACACCAAAGACCTCAGGGGGACAGATACGCAGTATTTT. Its translation: CAWSTPYTKDLRGTDTQYF.

This chain uses TRBV28 with TRBJ1-1, with TRBD1 as a possible D gene (6 bases). V was shortened by 6 bases and J by 0 bases, with 11 bases between the two germline ends. The germline V gene encodes CDR1 MDHEN and CDR2 SYDVKM. This CDR3 has 14 amino acids. In DNA, the CDR3 is TGTGCCAGCAGAAGGGACATAGTGAACACTGAAGCTTTCTTT. Its translation is CASRRDIVNTEAFF. The variable domain in full, completed from reference TRBV28 and TRBJ1-1, reads DVKVTQSSRYLVKRTGEKVFLECVQDMDHENMFWYRQDPGLGLRLIYFSYDVKMKEKGDIPEGYSVSREKKERFSLILESASTNQTSMYLCASRRDIVNTEAFFGQGTRLTVV.

This clone has a handful of counts. The chain uses TRBV27 and TRBJ2-1; D is perhaps TRBD1 or TRBD2 (5 bases each). The CDR3 length is 15 residues. Trimming took 2 bases from V and 1 from J, leaving 9 bases between them. CDR1 and CDR2 (germline): MNHEY, SMNVEV (reference sequence). The CDR3 DNA reads TGTGCCAGCAGTTTAGGGGGTACGTCCTACAATGAGCAGTTCTTC. It yields the protein CASSLGGTSYNEQFF.

The rearrangement joins TRBV27 to TRBJ2-5, with D perhaps matching TRBD1 or TRBD2 (5 bases each). Per germline, CDR1 MNHEY and CDR2 SMNVEV (reference sequence). Trimming took 3 bases from V and 1 from J, leaving 12 bases between them. The CDR3 contains 15 residues. The CDR3 DNA reads TGTGCCAGCAGTTTCCCAACCGGGGCCCAAGAGACCCAGTACTTC. This encodes CASSFPTGAQETQYF.

This clone appeared a few times. The chain is built from TRBV5-1 and TRBJ2-5; D remains ambiguous. This CDR3 has 13 amino acids. Germline V gene sequence: CDR1 SGHRS, CDR2 YFSETQ. The ends were cut back, 0 bases at V and 5 bases at J, with 8 bases in the middle. The CDR3 protein is CASSLASAETQYF. The CDR3 DNA reads as TGCGCCAGCAGCTTGGCCTCGGCGGAGACCCAGTACTTC.

The table lists this clone with a few counts. The rearrangement links TRBV25-1 to TRBJ2-7, with D possibly called TRBD1 or TRBD2 (5 bases each). With 1 base removed from V and 0 bases from J, the gap between germline ends came to 13 bases. This CDR3 has 16 residues. Germline CDR1 reads MGHDK; CDR2 reads SYGVNS. The CDR3 protein is CASSEWRPGTSYEQYF. CDR3 coding DNA: TGTGCCAGCAGTGAATGGCGCCCCGGGACCTCCTACGAGCAGTACTTC.

This clone came up a few times. The chain carries TRBV7-9 and TRBJ2-7, with a weak D call TRBD1 (5 bases). The CDR3 has 15 amino acids. V was cut by 1 base and J by 0 bases, with 10 bases left in between. CDR1 SEHNR and CDR2 FQNEAQ come from the germline V gene (reference sequence). The chain's CDR3 is CASSLGQGVSYEQYF. In DNA, the CDR3 is TGTGCCAGCAGCTTAGGCCAAGGGGTCTCCTACGAGCAGTACTTC.

This clone has just one count. This chain joins TRBV4-1 and TRBJ1-2; a weak D match, TRBD1 (5 bases). CDR3 length equals 15 residues. Deletions cut 4 bases from V and 2 bases from J, with 14 bases between. CDR1 and CDR2 from the germline V gene are MGHRA and YSYEKL. CDR3 coding DNA: TGCGCCAGCAGCCCGGAGGGGCCGTCAAACTATGGCTACACCTTC. The encoded protein is CASSPEGPSNYGYTF.

This clone was observed a few times. This chain links TRBV5-6 with TRBJ2-3; unclear D gene. The germline V gene has CDR1 SGHDT and CDR2 YYEEEE. V dropped 1 base and J dropped 4 bases, with 4 bases sitting between them. This CDR3 has 12 residues. The CDR3 protein is CASSLTADTQYF. The CDR3 coding sequence is TGTGCCAGCAGCTTGACCGCAGATACGCAGTATTTT.

This chain connects TRBV5-1 to TRBJ2-4; D call uncertain. The CDR3 covers 15 residues. V lost 2 bases to trimming and J lost 0 bases, with 9 bases between them. Germline lookup yields CDR1 SGHRS and CDR2 YFSETQ. This CDR3 is CASSFLPGAKNIQYF. CDR3 nucleotide sequence: TGCGCCAGCAGCTTCCTACCGGGAGCCAAAAACATTCAGTACTTC.

There are a few counts of this clone. The same CDR3 can be traced to other DNA sequences in this sample. The gene calls are TRBV10-3 and TRBJ2-5, with D hard to call. In germline, CDR1 is ENHRY, CDR2 SYGVKD. Trimming pared 3 bases from V and 4 bases from J, leaving 3 bases between. The CDR3 length is 11 residues. CDR3 sequence: CAISERETQYF. For the CDR3, the DNA is TGTGCCATCAGTGAACGAGAGACCCAGTACTTC.

This clone was seen a few times. The V gene is TRBV2, the J gene TRBJ2-3; 8 bases agree with TRBD1. The CDR3 is made up of 12 amino acids. Germline loops: CDR1 SNHLY, CDR2 FYNNEI. V was clipped by 8 bases and J by 5 bases; unmatched bases: 3. CDR3 sequence: CASEQGGDTQYF. The CDR3 coding sequence is TGTGCCAGCGAACAGGGGGGAGATACGCAGTATTTT. The full variable domain, with the rest looked up from reference TRBV2 and TRBJ2-3, is EPEVTQTPSHQVTQMGQEVILRCVPISNHLYFYWYRQILGQKVEFLVSFYNNEISEKSEIFDDQFSVERPDGSNFTLKIRSTKLEDSAMYFCASEQGGDTQYFGPGTRLTVL.

This clone was seen more than once but under ten times. The same CDR3 is also encoded by other DNA sequences in this sample. This rearrangement joins TRBV30 to TRBJ2-5; TRBD1 matches at 8 bases. Germline lookup yields CDR1 GTSNPN and CDR2 SVGIG (reference sequence). The CDR3 has 13 residues. V lost 0 bases to trimming and J lost 5 bases; unmatched junction nucleotides: 2. This CDR3 reads CAWSVQGAETQYF. For the CDR3, the DNA is TGTGCCTGGAGTGTGCAGGGGGCCGAGACCCAGTACTTC. Based on the CDR3 plus reference TRBV30 and TRBJ2-5, the full variable domain is SQTIHQWPATLVQPVGSPLSLECTVEGTSNPNLYWYRQAAGRGLQLLFYSVGIGQISSEVPQNLSASRPQDRQFILSSKKLLLSDSGFYLCAWSVQGAETQYFGPGTRLLVL.

The rearrangement uses TRBV10-3 and TRBJ2-5; D is perhaps TRBD1 (6 bases). CDR3 size: 13 residues. CDR1 and CDR2 (germline): ENHRY, SYGVKD. Trimming shortened V by 6 bases and J by 2 bases, and 10 bases separated the two germline ends. CDR3 sequence: CAIRGTMQETQYF. CDR3 nucleotide sequence: TGTGCCATCAGGGGGACAATGCAAGAGACCCAGTACTTC.

This clone was observed a handful of times. This chain joins TRBV4-1 and TRBJ2-6; 7 bases are a match to TRBD1. This CDR3 is 17 amino acids long. Germline loops: CDR1 MGHRA, CDR2 YSYEKL. Trimming removed 4 bases from V and 0 bases from J; junction bases left unmatched: 6. The CDR3 coding sequence is TGCGCCAGCAGCCTCCCGGGACAGTTCTCTGGGGCCAACGTCCTGACTTTC. It translates to CASSLPGQFSGANVLTF.

There are a few counts of this clone. The V and J genes are TRBV15 and TRBJ1-2; a possible D gene is TRBD1 (5 bases). V was shortened by 4 bases and J by 4 bases, with 10 bases between the two germline ends. The CDR3 extends over 13 amino acids. Germline V gene lookup returns CDR1 LNHNV and CDR2 YYDKDF (reference sequence). CDR3 loop: CATSKTGSYGYTF. In DNA, the CDR3 is TGTGCCACCAGCAAAACAGGCTCCTATGGCTACACCTTC.

Regarding this clone: An end of the junction does not agree with germline; a read error may underlie this. The rearrangement joins TRBV15 to TRBJ2-4, with 11 positions matching TRBD2. The germline CDR1 and CDR2 sequences are LNHNV and YYDKDF (reference sequence). The CDR3 runs 15 residues. CDR3 sequence reads: CATSRDPTSGTPGDF. Here the CDR3 DNA reads TGTGCCACCAGCAGAGACCCGACTAGCGGGACCCCCGGGGACTTC.

This rearrangement joins TRBV30 to TRBJ1-2; the D is unclear. Trimming removed 2 bases at V and 7 bases at J, with 14 bases between. This CDR3 has 13 amino acids. Germline loops: CDR1 GTSNPN, CDR2 SVGIG (reference sequence). DNA of the CDR3: TGTGCCTGGAGTCTAGCCCTCCTTGGTGGCTACACCTTC. It specifies CAWSLALLGGYTF.

This clone was detected a few times. This chain joins TRBV7-6 and TRBJ1-4; unclear D gene. CDR1 and CDR2 from the germline V gene are SGHVS and FNYEAQ. This CDR3 has 16 residues. Trimming took 0 bases from V and 8 from J, leaving 16 bases between them. In nucleotides, the CDR3 is TGTGCCAGCAGCTTAGCTGGGTGGGCGCAGGAAGAAAAACTGTTTTTT. Translated, it gives CASSLAGWAQEEKLFF.

The genes are TRBV6-6 and TRBJ1-5; TRBD1 aligns across 8 bases. The trim removed 5 bases at V and 7 bases at J, leaving 7 bases unmatched. The germline V gene encodes CDR1 MNHNY and CDR2 SVGAGI (reference sequence). The CDR3 consists of 14 residues. The CDR3 DNA sequence: TGTGCCAGCAGTCCGACAGGGGTAGGCCAGCCCCAGCATTTT. Protein sequence: CASSPTGVGQPQHF.

This clone was seen more than once but under ten times. The rearrangement links TRBV5-4 to TRBJ1-6, with 8 bases matching TRBD1. The CDR3 consists of 15 residues. The germline V gene has CDR1 SGHNT and CDR2 YYREEE (reference sequence). J was trimmed by 11 bases and V by 4 bases; bases with no gene match: 11. Here the CDR3 reads CASSAGGQGLTPLHF. Written as DNA, the CDR3 is TGTGCCAGCAGCGCGGGAGGACAGGGTCTAACACCCCTCCACTTT.

In this sample, this clone turned up a few times. The V call is TRBV6-5, the J call TRBJ2-7; 7 positions agree with TRBD1. The ends lost 4 bases at V and 2 bases at J; junction bases unmatched: 8. The germline gives CDR1 MNHEY, CDR2 SVGAGI. The length of the CDR3 is 15 residues. This CDR3 reads CASSLGWTGAYEQYF. Here the CDR3 DNA reads TGTGCCAGCAGTTTGGGATGGACAGGTGCCTACGAGCAGTACTTC.

This clone came up a few times. The chain carries TRBV5-1 and TRBJ2-7; D possibly corresponds to TRBD2 (6 bases). This CDR3 has 13 amino acids. Trimming stripped 5 bases from V and 6 bases from J, with 15 bases between. Per germline, CDR1 SGHRS and CDR2 YFSETQ. The CDR3 loop reads CASRLTREFEQYF. As DNA, the CDR3 is TGCGCCAGCAGATTAACCCGGGAGTTCGAGCAGTACTTC.

Only a few counts were recorded for this clone. CDR3 DNA: TGTGCCAGCTCACAAGGGGCAAATCAGCCCCAGCATTTT. The encoded protein is CASSQGANQPQHF. The V gene is TRBV18, the J gene TRBJ1-5, with a tentative D call TRBD1 (5 bases). The V gene's germline CDR1 is KGHSH and CDR2 LQKENI. The length of the CDR3 is 13 residues. V lost 4 bases and J lost 4, with 8 bases in between. Full variable domain (outside the CDR3, taken from reference TRBV18 and TRBJ1-5): NAGVMQNPRHLVRRRGQEARLRCSPMKGHSHVYWYRQLPEEGLKFMVYLQKENIIDESGMPKERFSAEFPKEGPSILRIQQVVRGDSAAYFCASSQGANQPQHFGDGTRLSIL.

The CDR3 is CASRGLGYEQYF. Here the CDR3 DNA reads TGTGCCAGCAGGGGGCTGGGTTACGAGCAGTACTTC. The chain recombines TRBV2 with TRBJ2-7, with D maybe TRBD1 (5 bases). Trimming stripped 6 bases from V and 4 bases from J, with 10 bases between. Germline lookup yields CDR1 SNHLY and CDR2 FYNNEI. The CDR3 is 12 amino acids.

This clone was detected only a few times. J is TRBJ1-1 and V is TRBV18; D ambiguous. The germline V gene encodes CDR1 KGHSH and CDR2 LQKENI. Trimming removed 1 base at V and 3 bases at J, with 9 bases between. CDR3 size: 14 residues. The CDR3 protein is CASSPREVDTEAFF. DNA for the CDR3: TGTGCCAGCTCACCACGAGAGGTGGACACTGAAGCTTTCTTT.

This clone was seen a few times. This rearrangement joins TRBV6-6 to TRBJ1-2; the D is unclear. V was shortened by 2 bases and J by 8 bases, with 6 bases between the two germline ends. Looked up from germline, CDR1 is MNHNY and CDR2 is SVGAGI (reference sequence). This CDR3 has 11 amino acids. Here the CDR3 reads CASSYQLGYTF. The CDR3 DNA reads TGTGCCAGCAGTTACCAGCTGGGCTACACCTTC.